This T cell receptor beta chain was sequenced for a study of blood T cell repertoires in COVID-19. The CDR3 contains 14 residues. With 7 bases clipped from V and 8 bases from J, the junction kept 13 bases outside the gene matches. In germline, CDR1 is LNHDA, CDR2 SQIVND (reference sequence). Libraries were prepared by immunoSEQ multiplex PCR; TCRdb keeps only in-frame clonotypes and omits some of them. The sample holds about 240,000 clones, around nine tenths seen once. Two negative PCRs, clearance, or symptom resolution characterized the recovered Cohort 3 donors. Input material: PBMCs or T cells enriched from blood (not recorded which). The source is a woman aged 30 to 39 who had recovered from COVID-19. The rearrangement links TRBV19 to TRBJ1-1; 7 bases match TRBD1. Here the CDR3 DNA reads TGTGCCAGTACCCGAGATCCCGCAGGGGGGGAAGCTTTCTTT. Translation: CASTRDPAGGEAFF.